These 9 T cell receptor beta chains came from one sample sequenced in a study of T cell repertoires in cytomegalovirus infection. TCRdb itself ran the reads through MiXCR, one entry per CDR3 protein. The table includes 230,000 or so distinct CDR3 sequences, approximately 17% detected once. The sample comprised CD8+ T cells from PBMCs. The origin of the receptors is a human donor in good health (CMV status not recorded). Some clones in this sample may be carry-over from other donors' samples.

This clonotype was seen ten or more times. This chain connects TRBV7-9 to TRBJ1-2, with 8 bases lining up with TRBD1. The CDR3 runs 15 residues. CDR1 is SEHNR, CDR2 FQNEAQ, per germline (reference sequence). The V segment lost 5 bases and the J segment 4 bases; nucleotides outside the gene matches: 9. This CDR3 is CASSQTTGEIYGYTF. The CDR3 nucleotides read TGTGCCAGCAGCCAAACGACAGGGGAGATCTATGGCTACACCTTC.

This clonotype was detected ten times or more. The rearrangement uses TRBV7-3 and TRBJ2-1; D is ambiguous. V gave up 5 bases and J gave up 0 bases, with 26 bases separating them. Germline V gene lookup returns CDR1 SGHTA and CDR2 FQGTGA. This CDR3 comprises 20 residues. The DNA for the CDR3 is TGTGCCAGCAGCCCCAACTACCGTTCAGGAGCTACGGGCTCCTACAATGAGCAGTTCTTC. It translates to CASSPNYRSGATGSYNEQFF.

The chain joins TRBV11-3 to TRBJ2-3, with D unresolved. Germline V gene data show CDR1 as SGHNT and CDR2 as YENEEA. The ends were cut back, 5 bases at V and 4 bases at J, with 13 bases in the middle. The length of the CDR3 is 14 residues. The CDR3, as DNA: TGTGCCAGCAGCCCCCGGTTTGGGGCAGATACGCAGTATTTT. This translates into CASSPRFGADTQYF.

This sequence joins TRBV4-1 and TRBJ2-7; tentative D call: TRBD1 (6 bases). With 2 bases removed from V and 3 bases from J, the gap between germline ends came to 14 bases. The CDR3 totals 15 residues. Germline CDR1 reads MGHRA; CDR2 reads YSYEKL. In DNA, the CDR3 is TGCGCCAGCAGCCAAACAGGGAGTATAATCTACGAGCAGTACTTC. This encodes CASSQTGSIIYEQYF.

This clonotype was observed many times. The chain carries TRBV7-8 and TRBJ1-5; 10 nucleotides align to TRBD1. This CDR3 is built from 16 residues. Germline V gene lookup returns CDR1 SGHVS and CDR2 FQNEAQ. V lost 5 bases to trimming and J lost 2 bases; unmatched junction nucleotides: 6. In DNA form, the CDR3 reads TGTGCCAGCAGCCCACAGGGGACAGGGGGCAATCAGCCCCAGCATTTT. It encodes CASSPQGTGGNQPQHF.

V gene TRBV15 combines with J gene TRBJ1-1; 7 positions agree with TRBD1. The CDR3 loop spans 15 amino acids. The V gene's germline CDR1 is LNHNV and CDR2 YYDKDF (reference sequence). The trim removed 1 base at V and 6 bases at J, leaving 8 bases unmatched. The CDR3 spells CATSRGDSLVAEAFF. In nucleotides, the CDR3 is TGTGCCACCAGCAGAGGGGACAGCTTAGTAGCTGAAGCTTTCTTT.

This clonotype has a handful of counts. The chain links TRBV6-4 to TRBJ2-1; tentatively, D is TRBD2 (5 bases). Germline assignment: CDR1 MRHNA and CDR2 SNTAGT. CDR3 length: 15 residues. Trimming stripped 7 bases from V and 4 bases from J, with 17 bases between. CDR3 sequence (DNA): TGTGCCAGCACCGCCCCTGACGGGATTTACAATGAGCAGTTCTTC. Protein: CASTAPDGIYNEQFF.

The chain couples TRBV6-2 or TRBV6-3 to TRBJ2-4, with unresolved D. The CDR3 is 13 amino acids. Looked up from germline, CDR1 is MNHEY and CDR2 is SVGEGT. Trimming shortened V by 6 bases and J by 8 bases, and 14 bases separated the two germline ends. The CDR3 region has the DNA TGTGCCAGCAGGAGAGACGAGATAGACATTCAGTACTTC. Encoded protein: CASRRDEIDIQYF.

V is TRBV7-6 and J is TRBJ2-2; 11 nucleotides align to TRBD2. This CDR3 has 16 amino acids. The V gene's germline CDR1 is SGHVS and CDR2 FNYEAQ. Trimming cost V 5 bases and J 4 bases; bases outside gene matches: 6. The CDR3 loop is CASSPASGGFTGELFF. CDR3 nucleotide sequence: TGTGCCAGCAGCCCGGCTAGCGGGGGGTTCACCGGGGAGCTGTTTTTT.